This T cell receptor beta chain is drawn from a study of blood T cell repertoires in COVID-19. Study summary: From the United States, Italy and Spain came samples of acute and convalescent COVID-19. T cells, B-cell-depleted T cells, or PBMCs provided the cDNA or gDNA that served as material.

This clone has only one observation. V lost 0 bases to trimming and J lost 8 bases, with 15 bases between them. This CDR3 contains 15 residues. Germline lookup yields CDR1 SGHKS and CDR2 YYEKEE (reference sequence). Original processing methods: Nucleated cell counts were estimated from reference gene primer amplification. This table comes from immunoSEQ multiplex PCR, and its TCRdb copy is limited to in-frame clones, with some not included. D and trimming were read from the DNA, whereas the V and J calls and clone size are those reported in that table. The data contain about 55,000 clones, about 85% of them singletons.

The TCR sequence derives from a human donor in a cohort sampled during active COVID-19. What was sequenced was peripheral blood. The J gene is TRBJ1-5, the V gene TRBV5-5, with D possibly matching TRBD1 (6 bases). CDR3 coding DNA: TGTGCCAGCAGCTTGGAGGTGGGCAGGGGCGAGCCCCAGCATTTT. Amino acid sequence: CASSLEVGRGEPQHF.